This T cell receptor beta chain was recovered during a study of T cell responses to AZD1222 COVID-19 vaccine. General study points: Spike was spanned by vaccine-associated CD4 TCRs, which were dominant at 160-218 and 743-854. Nearly half of spike-specific TCRs reportedly target variant regions that are unmutated in the B.1.351 and B.1.1.7 variants. AZD1222 recipients seropositive at baseline numbered only 5 to 7. Donor demographics were predominantly white British with a female majority; clonal diversity may be underestimated.

The CDR3 runs 11 residues. Per the germline V gene, CDR1 is SQVTM and CDR2 is ANQGSEA. Between the trimmed V and J ends, which lost 5 bases and 2 bases, there was a span of 7 bases. Data came from immunoSEQ multiplex PCR; TCRdb stores just in-frame clones and leaves some out. Counted here are 200,000 or so clones, about 90% occurring once; the ten biggest clones make up under 3.5%. Comments on this clone: Its antigen is unknown.

The chain recombines TRBV29-1 with TRBJ2-7; no clear D. The origin of this receptor is an adult in good health. Sequenced here: peripheral blood, sampled on day 0 of MenACWY control vaccination. CDR3 amino acids: CSVRGTYEQYF. In DNA form, the CDR3 reads TGCAGCGTTAGAGGAACCTACGAGCAGTACTTC.